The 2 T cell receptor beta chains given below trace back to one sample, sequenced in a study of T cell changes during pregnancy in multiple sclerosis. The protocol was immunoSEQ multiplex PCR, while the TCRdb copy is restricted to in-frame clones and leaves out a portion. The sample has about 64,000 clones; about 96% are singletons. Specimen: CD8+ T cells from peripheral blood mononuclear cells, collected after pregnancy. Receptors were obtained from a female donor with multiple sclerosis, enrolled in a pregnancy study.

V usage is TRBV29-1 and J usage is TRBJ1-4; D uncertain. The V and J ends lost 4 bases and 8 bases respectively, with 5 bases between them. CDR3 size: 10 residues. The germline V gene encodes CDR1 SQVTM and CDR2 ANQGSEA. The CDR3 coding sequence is TGCAGCGTTGTATCGGAAAAACTGTTTTTT. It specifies CSVVSEKLFF.

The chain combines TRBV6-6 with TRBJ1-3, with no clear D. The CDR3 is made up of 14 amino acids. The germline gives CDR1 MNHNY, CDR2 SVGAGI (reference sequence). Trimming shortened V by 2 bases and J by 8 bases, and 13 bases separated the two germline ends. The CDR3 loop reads CASSYPYGADTIYF. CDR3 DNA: TGTGCCAGCAGTTACCCCTACGGTGCGGACACCATATATTTT.